These 2 T cell receptor beta chains were sequenced from one sample in a study of memory B cells and T cells in multiple sclerosis. Sequencing was performed with immunoSEQ multiplex PCR; in TCRdb, only in-frame clones are kept and a portion is missing. Of about 45,000 clones listed, about four fifths are singletons. Antigens of these TCRs are unknown. After stimulus-free culture, autoproliferating CFSE-dim and non-proliferating CFSE-high T cells were sequenced separately. Pooled replicate wells came from some 50 million CFSE-labeled PBMCs cultured 7 days without stimulus. Sequencing input: PBMCs from blood kept in culture. These receptors came from a human donor with multiple sclerosis.

V gene TRBV6-5 combines with J gene TRBJ2-5, with D uncertain. This CDR3 region has 11 residues. V dropped 7 bases and J dropped 5 bases, with 8 bases sitting between them. Germline V gives CDR1 MNHEY, CDR2 SVGAGI. The CDR3 nucleotides read TGTGCCAGCATTTGGATGGAGACCCAGTACTTC. Residues: CASIWMETQYF.

V usage is TRBV5-1 and J usage is TRBJ2-1; D is perhaps TRBD1 (6 bases). The V and J ends lost 4 bases and 8 bases respectively, with 16 bases between them. This CDR3 has 14 residues. CDR1 is SGHRS, CDR2 YFSETQ, per germline. The CDR3 loop is CASSTQLGADEQFF. The CDR3 DNA follows: TGCGCCAGCAGCACGCAGTTGGGGGCGGATGAGCAGTTCTTC.